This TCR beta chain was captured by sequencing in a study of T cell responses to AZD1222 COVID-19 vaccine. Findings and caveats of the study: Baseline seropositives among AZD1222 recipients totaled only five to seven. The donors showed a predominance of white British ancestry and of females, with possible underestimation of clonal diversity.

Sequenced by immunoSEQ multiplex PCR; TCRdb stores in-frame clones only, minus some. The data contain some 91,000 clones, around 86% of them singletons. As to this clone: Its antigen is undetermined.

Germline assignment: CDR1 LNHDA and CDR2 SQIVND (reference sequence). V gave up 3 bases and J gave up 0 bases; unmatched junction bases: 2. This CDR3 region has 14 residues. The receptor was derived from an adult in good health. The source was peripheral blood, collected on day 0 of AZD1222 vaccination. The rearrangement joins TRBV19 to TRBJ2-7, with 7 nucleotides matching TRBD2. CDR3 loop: CASSMREYSYEQYF. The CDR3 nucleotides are TGTGCCAGTAGTATGCGGGAGTACTCCTACGAGCAGTACTTC.